The entry below gives a single T cell receptor (beta chain) sequence along with its context. The data were obtained in a study of PD-1 blockade in mismatch repair-deficient tumors. Study at large: All were previously treated, progressing patients with 12 mismatch repair-deficient cancer types.

The TCR-sequenced patients were a few responders to pembrolizumab. Trimming cost V 3 bases and J 0 bases, with 11 bases left between them. The length of the CDR3 is 15 residues. Germline values: CDR1 LNHDA, CDR2 SQIVND (reference sequence). Repertoires were generated with immunoSEQ multiplex PCR, while TCRdb's copy carries only in-frame clones and drops some. Of approximately 110,000 clones detected, approximately 80% appear once; the ten largest clones hold about 4.7%. The sample was peripheral blood, taken about 60 weeks after starting pembrolizumab. The rearrangement joins TRBV19 to TRBJ2-5, with D possibly TRBD1 on 5 matching bases. The receptor comes from an adult with mismatch repair-deficient cancer. CDR3 protein: CASSISLTDQETQYF. DNA for the CDR3: TGTGCCAGTAGTATTTCGTTGACAGACCAAGAGACCCAGTACTTC.